These 3 T cell receptor beta chains originate from one sample sequenced in a study of T cell changes during pregnancy in multiple sclerosis. Here immunoSEQ multiplex PCR was the method, and the copy in TCRdb shows in-frame clones only, minus some. Of tens of thousands of clones listed, more than 90% are singletons. The material was CD4+ T cells from peripheral blood mononuclear cells, obtained before pregnancy. The origin of the receptors is a female donor with multiple sclerosis, enrolled in a pregnancy study.

This clone was recorded only once. The chain employs TRBV12-5 and TRBJ2-1; 9 nucleotides align to TRBD2. Losses at the gene ends were 5 bases for V and 1 base for J; bases not matched to a gene: 3. This CDR3 has 15 amino acids. In germline, CDR1 is LGHNT, CDR2 FRNRAP. The CDR3 region is CASGRSGRSYNEQFF. The CDR3 DNA reads as TGTGCTAGTGGTAGGAGCGGGAGGTCCTACAATGAGCAGTTCTTC.

The chain combines TRBV10-3 with TRBJ1-1; possibly TRBD1 for D (6 bases). The CDR3 runs 15 residues. V was pared by 0 bases and J by 5 bases, with 13 bases between. CDR1 is ENHRY, CDR2 SYGVKD, per germline. The CDR3 DNA sequence: TGTGCCATCAGTGAGTCGGGGGCGCGAAGTACTGAAGCTTTCTTT. Protein: CAISESGARSTEAFF.

The chain is built from TRBV7-9 and TRBJ1-4; no reliable D call. This CDR3 spans 15 amino acids. V lost 1 base to trimming and J lost 3 bases, with 9 bases between them. Per germline, CDR1 SEHNR and CDR2 FQNEAQ (reference sequence). CDR3 nucleotide sequence: TGTGCCAGCAGCTTAGTTCTCGCGGCTAATGAAAAACTGTTTTTT. This encodes CASSLVLAANEKLFF.